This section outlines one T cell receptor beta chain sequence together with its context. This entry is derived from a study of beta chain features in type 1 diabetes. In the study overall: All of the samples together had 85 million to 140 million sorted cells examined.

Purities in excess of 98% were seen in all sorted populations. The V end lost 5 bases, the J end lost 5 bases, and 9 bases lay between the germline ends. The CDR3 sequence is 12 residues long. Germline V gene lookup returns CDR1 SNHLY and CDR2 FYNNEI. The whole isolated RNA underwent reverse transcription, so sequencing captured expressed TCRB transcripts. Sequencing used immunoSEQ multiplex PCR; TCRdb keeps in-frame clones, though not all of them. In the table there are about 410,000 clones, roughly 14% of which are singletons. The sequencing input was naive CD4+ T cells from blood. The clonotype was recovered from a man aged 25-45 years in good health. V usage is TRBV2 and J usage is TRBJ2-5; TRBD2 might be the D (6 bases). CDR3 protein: CASSTSFETQYF. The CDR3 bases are TGTGCCAGCAGTACTAGCTTTGAGACCCAGTACTTC.